This T cell receptor beta chain was sequenced in a study of molecular identifiers for immune sequencing clone quantification. Study context: The replicates split RNA from roughly 20,000 or 100,000 naive CD8 cells five ways and sequenced four.

The ends were cut back, 1 base at V and 7 bases at J, with 17 bases in the middle. Germline values: CDR1 SGHTA, CDR2 FQGNSA. The CDR3 length is 15 residues. Naive CD8 T cells were sorted, and the gate applied was CD8+CD4-CCR7+CD45RA+. TCRdb itself ran the PCR reads through MiXCR, one entry per CDR3 protein. The sample records tens of thousands of distinct CDR3 sequences, around a sixth being singletons. Notes on the study in general: Clones that had above 20 RNA copies took up over 97% of effector molecules but under 1% in naive cells. Clone sizes that are highly expanded could be underestimated when identical TCR molecules share a barcode.

This clonotype was seen ten or more times. Its antigen is currently unknown. The sequenced sample was naive CD8+ T cells from blood, with Jurkat cell RNA spiked in. Noted subset: FACS-sorted CD8+CD4-CCR7+CD45RA+ naive T cells. The sequence derives from a human donor in good health. Some libraries in this study had Jurkat cell RNA spiked in. The chain employs TRBV7-2 and TRBJ2-7, with D hard to call. This CDR3 is CASSLDLASLGEQYF. The DNA for the CDR3 is TGTGCCAGCAGCTTAGATTTGGCTAGTCTCGGTGAGCAGTACTTC.